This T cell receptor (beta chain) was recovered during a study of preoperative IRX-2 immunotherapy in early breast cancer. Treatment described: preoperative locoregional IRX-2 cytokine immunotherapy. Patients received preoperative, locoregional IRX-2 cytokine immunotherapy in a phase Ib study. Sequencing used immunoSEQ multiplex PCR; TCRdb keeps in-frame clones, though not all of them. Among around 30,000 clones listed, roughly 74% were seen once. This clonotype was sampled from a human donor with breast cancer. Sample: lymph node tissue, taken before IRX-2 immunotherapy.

The CDR3 sequence: CASSPRGTYNEQFF. Here the CDR3 DNA reads TGTGCCAGCTCCCCAAGGGGAACCTACAATGAGCAGTTCTTC. This chain joins TRBV18 and TRBJ2-1; TRBD1 is a possible D gene (5 bases). V was cut by 6 bases and J by 2 bases, with 11 bases left in between. Germline-derived CDR1 and CDR2 are KGHSH and LQKENI. CDR3 length equals 14 residues.